Below are 19 T cell receptor beta chains sequenced from a single sample in a study of identical twins. TCRdb reprocessed the 5' RACE reads via MiXCR and lists one record per CDR3 protein. The data contain fewer than 500,000 distinct CDR3 sequences, 24% of them singletons. These sequences were also reported in another study, on T cells expressing NK-cell markers.

Material for sequencing was CD4+ T cells sorted from blood. These receptors originate from a woman aged 18-29 years in good health.

The genes are TRBV12-3 or TRBV12-4 and TRBJ2-4, with a possible D match to TRBD1 (6 bases). Deletions cut 5 bases from V and 3 bases from J, with 17 bases between. The length of the CDR3 is 16 residues. The CDR3 nucleotides read TGTGCCAGCAGTCCGGACATCCGAGGGGGCAAAAACATTCAGTACTTC. Translated: CASSPDIRGGKNIQYF.

The genes are TRBV5-1 and TRBJ1-1, with D tentatively TRBD1 (5 bases). CDR1 is SGHRS, CDR2 YFSETQ, per germline. Trimming removed 0 bases at V and 8 bases at J, with 11 bases between. The CDR3 sequence is 13 residues long. CDR3 sequence (DNA): TGCGCCAGCAGCTTGGTGCCAGGGTTGGAAGCTTTCTTT. Residues: CASSLVPGLEAFF.

This clonotype was detected only a few times. The rearrangement uses TRBV4-3 and TRBJ2-1; weak D call: TRBD2 (6 bases). Trimming removed 2 bases from V and 1 base from J, with 15 bases in between. The CDR3 extends over 17 amino acids. Germline CDR1 and CDR2: LGHNA and YSLEER. CDR3 region: CASSQILTSNSYNEQFF. CDR3 DNA: TGCGCCAGCAGCCAAATCCTTACTAGCAATTCCTACAATGAGCAGTTCTTC.

The chain employs TRBV12-3 or TRBV12-4 and TRBJ1-2; TRBD1 is a possible D gene (5 bases). The V end lost 5 bases, the J end lost 8 bases, and 18 bases lay between the germline ends. The CDR3 is 14 amino acids. CDR3 bases: TGTGCCAGCAGTGGGGGACCCACACCCAGCGGCTACACCTTC. This encodes CASSGGPTPSGYTF.

The V call is TRBV12-3 or TRBV12-4, the J call TRBJ2-5; D is ambiguous. Trimming took off 7 bases at V and 5 bases at J, with 17 bases between the two ends. The CDR3 spans 14 residues. Here the CDR3 reads CASTLKGSSETQYF. CDR3 in DNA: TGTGCCAGCACCCTAAAGGGCTCCTCGGAGACCCAGTACTTC.

The V call is TRBV19, the J call TRBJ2-1, with 8 positions matching TRBD1. V shed 7 bases and J 3 bases; nucleotides not matched to a gene: 8. Germline CDR1 reads LNHDA; CDR2 reads SQIVND (reference sequence). This CDR3 contains 15 residues. The CDR3 DNA sequence: TGTGCCAGTACCCCCAGGACAGGGAGCTACAATGAGCAGTTCTTC. It codes for CASTPRTGSYNEQFF. The full variable domain, completed using reference TRBV19 and TRBJ2-1, is DGGITQSPKYLFRKEGQNVTLSCEQNLNHDAMYWYRQDPGQGLRLIYYSQIVNDFQKGDIAEGYSVSREKKESFPLTVTSAQKNPTAFYLCASTPRTGSYNEQFFGPGTRLTVL.

The V call is TRBV4-2, the J call TRBJ2-7; 7 bases align to TRBD1. The length of the CDR3 is 16 residues. J was trimmed by 4 bases and V by 1 base; bases with no gene match: 10. Germline-derived CDR1 and CDR2 are LGHNA and YNFKEQ. CDR3 sequence reads: CASSQGLATGWYEQYF. CDR3 sequence (DNA): TGTGCCAGCAGCCAAGGGTTGGCGACAGGGTGGTACGAGCAGTACTTC.

The rearrangement links TRBV20-1 to TRBJ2-3; D might be TRBD2 (7 bases). CDR1 is DFQATT and CDR2 is SNEGSKA in the germline V gene (reference sequence). The CDR3 runs to 16 residues. Trimming removed 3 bases from V and 6 bases from J, with 22 bases in between. The CDR3 sequence: CSASGPPRGGKDTQYF. The CDR3, as DNA: TGCAGTGCTAGCGGGCCCCCGAGGGGGGGCAAGGATACGCAGTATTTT.

The chain is built from TRBV20-1 and TRBJ1-1; D gene uncertain. The CDR3 consists of 14 residues. The V gene's germline CDR1 is DFQATT and CDR2 SNEGSKA (reference sequence). V was cut by 1 base and J by 0 bases, with 9 bases left in between. CDR3 sequence: CSARAGSLNTEAFF. The CDR3 DNA reads TGCAGTGCTAGAGCCGGCAGTCTGAACACTGAAGCTTTCTTT.

This clonotype has just a few counts. This chain uses TRBV5-1 with TRBJ1-2; TRBD1 agrees at 7 bases. CDR1 and CDR2 from the germline V gene are SGHRS and YFSETQ. The V gene end was trimmed by 7 bases and the J gene end by 8 bases; junction bases not matched to a gene: 11. The CDR3 has 13 residues. CDR3 loop: CASSGEGAGGYTF. The CDR3 DNA reads TGCGCCAGCTCCGGAGAGGGGGCGGGAGGCTACACCTTC.

This clonotype was seen just once. The V gene is TRBV7-2, the J gene TRBJ2-4, with D tentatively TRBD1 (6 bases). Germline V lookup: CDR1 SGHTA, CDR2 FQGNSA. V shed 1 base and J shed 0 bases, with 13 bases lying between them. The CDR3 runs 17 residues. The CDR3 region has the DNA TGTGCCAGCAGCTTAGGGGGGCTTGGATTAGCCAAAAACATTCAGTACTTC. This encodes CASSLGGLGLAKNIQYF.

V usage is TRBV4-3 and J usage is TRBJ1-2; maybe TRBD1 (6 bases). The CDR3 extends over 15 amino acids. Trimming took off 2 bases at V and 3 bases at J, with 13 bases between the two ends. Germline values: CDR1 LGHNA, CDR2 YSLEER. In nucleotides, the CDR3 is TGCGCCAGCAGCCAATACAGGGAGAATGACTATGGCTACACCTTC. Its translation is CASSQYRENDYGYTF.

This clonotype was found a few times. The gene calls are TRBV9 and TRBJ2-7, with TRBD1 as a possible D gene (5 bases). The CDR3 extends over 15 amino acids. V was shortened by 0 bases and J by 5 bases, with 15 bases between the two germline ends. From germline, CDR1 is SGDLS and CDR2 YYNGEE. CDR3 loop: CASSVDLGQGHEQYF. The CDR3 DNA is TGTGCCAGCAGCGTAGACTTGGGGCAGGGCCACGAGCAGTACTTC.

The chain links TRBV5-1 to TRBJ2-1, with TRBD1 matching over 9 bases. Germline values: CDR1 SGHRS, CDR2 YFSETQ. The CDR3 is 12 residues long. The V segment lost 4 bases and the J segment 14 bases; nucleotides outside the gene matches: 7. CDR3 DNA sequence: TGCGCCAGCAGCCAGGACAGGGGCCAAGAGTTCTTC. Amino acid sequence: CASSQDRGQEFF.

At least ten counts were recorded for this clonotype. The chain couples TRBV6-5 to TRBJ2-2, with 14 bases identical to TRBD2. With V trimmed by 0 bases and J by 5 bases, 8 bases remained unmatched. Per the germline V gene, CDR1 is MNHEY and CDR2 is SVGAGI. The CDR3 covers 19 residues. The CDR3 DNA sequence: TGTGCCAGCAGTTACTCCGGACTAGCGGGAGGTCGTGGAACCGGGGAGCTGTTTTTT. Protein product: CASSYSGLAGGRGTGELFF.

The rearrangement links TRBV20-1 to TRBJ2-3; no firm D call. Trimming shortened V by 3 bases and J by 1 base, and 17 bases separated the two germline ends. CDR1 DFQATT and CDR2 SNEGSKA come from the germline V gene (reference sequence). The CDR3 runs to 16 residues. Here the CDR3 DNA reads TGCAGTGCTAGCTACCTACGGCAGATTCGCACAGATACGCAGTATTTT. It specifies CSASYLRQIRTDTQYF.

V is TRBV7-2 and J is TRBJ1-5; no definite D call. Per the germline V gene, CDR1 is SGHTA and CDR2 is FQGNSA. CDR3 length: 13 amino acids. With 4 bases removed from V and 11 bases from J, the gap between germline ends came to 15 bases. The CDR3 DNA reads as TGTGCCAGCAGCTCACCCCCTTTTGAGGCCCAGCATTTT. It yields the protein CASSSPPFEAQHF.

In this sample, this clonotype turned up a few times. The V call is TRBV24-1, the J call TRBJ2-1; the match to TRBD2 covers 7 bases. The V gene's germline CDR1 is KGHDR and CDR2 SFDVKD. The V gene end was trimmed by 5 bases and the J gene end by 10 bases; junction bases not matched to a gene: 19. The CDR3 totals 17 residues. In DNA, the CDR3 is TGTGCCACCAGTGCGGGCCGCGGTGGGGGGGGACGAGGGGAGCAGTTCTTC. Residues: CATSAGRGGGGRGEQFF.

This clonotype was seen at least ten times. CDR3: CASSWTATNTEAFF. For the CDR3, the DNA is TGTGCCAGCAGTTGGACAGCCACGAACACTGAAGCTTTCTTT. The chain recombines TRBV12-3 or TRBV12-4 with TRBJ1-1; possibly TRBD1 for D (6 bases). The length of the CDR3 is 14 residues. Trimming pared 4 bases from V and 1 base from J, leaving 10 bases between.